This TCR beta chain was profiled in a study of blood T cell repertoires in COVID-19. Study background: Specimens from acute and convalescent COVID-19 originated in the United States, Italy and Spain.

CDR3 size: 15 residues. V shed 6 bases and J 7 bases; nucleotides not matched to a gene: 9. CDR1 and CDR2 (germline): SNHLY, FYNNEI. In the original analysis: Counts of nucleated cells, estimated from reference gene primer amplification, were obtained. Clones were read by immunoSEQ multiplex PCR, and TCRdb kept only the in-frame ones, dropping some. V and J calls and clone size are given by that table; D and trimming were obtained from the DNA. The sample shows approximately 150,000 clones, roughly 87% of them seen only once. This chain uses TRBV2 with TRBJ1-1; 12 bases are a match to TRBD1. This clonotype was sampled from a human donor in a cohort sampled during active COVID-19. The material sequenced was peripheral blood. CDR3 in amino acids: CASRGTGGRGGEAFF. CDR3 sequence (DNA): TGTGCCAGCAGGGGGACAGGGGGCAGAGGGGGTGAAGCTTTCTTT.